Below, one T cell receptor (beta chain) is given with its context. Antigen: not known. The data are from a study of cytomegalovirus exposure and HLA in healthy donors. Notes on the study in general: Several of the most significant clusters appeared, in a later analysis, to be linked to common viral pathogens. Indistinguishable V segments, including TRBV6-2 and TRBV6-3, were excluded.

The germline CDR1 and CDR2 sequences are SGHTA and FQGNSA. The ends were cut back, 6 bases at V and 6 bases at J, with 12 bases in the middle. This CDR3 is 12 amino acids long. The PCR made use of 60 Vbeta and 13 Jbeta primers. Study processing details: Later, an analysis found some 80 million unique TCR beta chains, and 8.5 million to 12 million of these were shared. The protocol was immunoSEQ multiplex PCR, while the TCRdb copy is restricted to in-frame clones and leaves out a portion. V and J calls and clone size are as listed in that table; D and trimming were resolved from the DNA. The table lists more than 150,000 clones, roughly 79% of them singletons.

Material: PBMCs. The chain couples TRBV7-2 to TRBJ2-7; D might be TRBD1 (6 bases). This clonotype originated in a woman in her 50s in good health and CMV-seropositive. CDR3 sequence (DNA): TGTGCCAGCAGAAGGGACACGGCCGAGCAGTACTTC. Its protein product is CASRRDTAEQYF.